These 10 T cell receptor beta chains share one sample of origin, sequenced in a study of cytomegalovirus exposure and HLA in healthy donors. The PCR made use of 60 Vbeta and 13 Jbeta primers. Method: immunoSEQ multiplex PCR; TCRdb's copy keeps in-frame clones and lacks some. Among just over 150,000 clones listed, around 80% were seen once. Sample: PBMCs. These receptor sequences come from a man aged 18 to 29 in good health and CMV-seronegative.

The rearrangement uses TRBV5-4 and TRBJ2-3; 8 bases line up with TRBD2. J lost 7 bases, V lost 0 bases, and 7 bases had no gene match. The germline V gene encodes CDR1 SGHNT and CDR2 YYREEE (reference sequence). CDR3 length equals 15 residues. CDR3 coding DNA: TGTGCCAGCAGCTTGGGACTAGCGAGCAAACATACGCAGTATTTT. Protein sequence: CASSLGLASKHTQYF.

The rearrangement uses TRBV27 and TRBJ1-3, with D unclear. The germline V gene has CDR1 MNHEY and CDR2 SMNVEV (reference sequence). Trimming shortened V by 4 bases and J by 0 bases, and 7 bases separated the two germline ends. The CDR3 consists of 14 residues. CDR3 amino acids: CASSSPSSGNTIYF. CDR3 DNA sequence: TGTGCCAGCAGTTCCCCCAGCTCTGGAAACACCATATATTTT.

The gene calls are TRBV28 and TRBJ2-7; D remains unclear. The CDR3 length is 13 residues. Per the germline V gene, CDR1 is MDHEN and CDR2 is SYDVKM. V was shortened by 3 bases and J by 3 bases, with 9 bases between the two germline ends. CDR3 DNA: TGTGCCAGCAGTTTCCTACTCCTCTACGAGCAGTACTTC. Amino acids: CASSFLLLYEQYF. Full variable domain (rest looked up from reference TRBV28 and TRBJ2-7): DVKVTQSSRYLVKRTGEKVFLECVQDMDHENMFWYRQDPGLGLRLIYFSYDVKMKEKGDIPEGYSVSREKKERFSLILESASTNQTSMYLCASSFLLLYEQYFGPGTRLTVT.

This clone has only a few counts. The gene calls are TRBV18 and TRBJ2-4; D remains ambiguous. This CDR3 is 12 amino acids long. The germline V gene encodes CDR1 KGHSH and CDR2 LQKENI. V was clipped by 3 bases and J by 6 bases, with 6 bases between them. CDR3 bases: TGTGCCAGCTCACCGGCAGGAAACATTCAGTACTTC. Protein: CASSPAGNIQYF.

This chain uses TRBV7-8 with TRBJ1-5; D gene uncertain. Per the germline V gene, CDR1 is SGHVS and CDR2 is FQNEAQ. The CDR3 covers 12 residues. The V gene lost 2 bases and the J gene lost 7 bases, with 6 bases spanning the gap. The CDR3 loop reads CASSLYTQPQHF. CDR3 coding DNA: TGTGCCAGCAGCTTATACACCCAGCCCCAGCATTTT.

Only one count was recorded for this clone. The rearrangement uses TRBV23-1 and TRBJ2-7; TRBD2 is a possible D gene (5 bases). TRBV23-1 belongs to the ORF category, with a function that is uncertain. This CDR3 contains 12 residues. V shed 10 bases and J shed 1 base, with 11 bases lying between them. The CDR3 bases are TGCGCCAAGCGTGGGAGATCCTACGAGCAGTACTTC. Translating gives CAKRGRSYEQYF.

This chain connects TRBV5-6 to TRBJ2-2; TRBD2 aligns across 9 bases. Trimming cost V 0 bases and J 4 bases; bases outside gene matches: 7. Germline V lookup: CDR1 SGHDT, CDR2 YYEEEE. The CDR3 totals 17 residues. The CDR3 spells CASSLGGLAGITGELFF. CDR3 DNA: TGTGCCAGCAGCTTGGGGGGGCTAGCGGGAATCACCGGGGAGCTGTTTTTT.

V is TRBV28 and J is TRBJ2-3; a weak D match, TRBD1 (6 bases). Between the trimmed V and J ends, which lost 7 bases and 3 bases, there was a span of 11 bases. CDR1 and CDR2 from the germline V gene are MDHEN and SYDVKM. There are 13 residues in the CDR3. The CDR3 sequence: CASTGTMTDTQYF. The CDR3 bases are TGTGCCAGCACCGGGACAATGACAGATACGCAGTATTTT.

This clone was recorded once. This chain links TRBV19 with TRBJ1-5, with 7 nucleotides matching TRBD1. CDR1 is LNHDA and CDR2 is SQIVND in the germline V gene (reference sequence). This CDR3 region has 17 residues. V shed 1 base and J 1 base; nucleotides not matched to a gene: 7. CDR3: CASSIGRQGGSNQPQHF. The CDR3, as DNA: TGTGCCAGTAGTATAGGGAGACAGGGCGGGAGCAATCAGCCCCAGCATTTT.

This chain uses TRBV7-9 with TRBJ2-5, with a weak D call TRBD2 (6 bases). Germline V gene data show CDR1 as SEHNR and CDR2 as FQNEAQ (reference sequence). This CDR3 is 13 amino acids long. V was trimmed by 3 bases and J by 4 bases, leaving 9 bases between them. The CDR3 protein is CASSFRGVETQYF. The CDR3 DNA sequence: TGTGCCAGCAGCTTTCGCGGGGTAGAGACCCAGTACTTC.